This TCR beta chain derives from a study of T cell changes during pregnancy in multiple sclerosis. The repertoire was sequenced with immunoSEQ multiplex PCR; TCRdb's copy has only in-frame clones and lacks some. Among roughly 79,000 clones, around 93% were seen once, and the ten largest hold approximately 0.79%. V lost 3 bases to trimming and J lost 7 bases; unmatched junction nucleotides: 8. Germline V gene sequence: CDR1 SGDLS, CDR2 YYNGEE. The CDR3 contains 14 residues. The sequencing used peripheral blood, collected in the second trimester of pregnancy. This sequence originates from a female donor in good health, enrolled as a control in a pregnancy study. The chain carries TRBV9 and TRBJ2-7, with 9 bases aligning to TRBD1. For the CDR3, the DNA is TGTGCCAGCAGCGAGGACAGGGGCCTGGGGGAGCAGTACTTC. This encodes CASSEDRGLGEQYF.